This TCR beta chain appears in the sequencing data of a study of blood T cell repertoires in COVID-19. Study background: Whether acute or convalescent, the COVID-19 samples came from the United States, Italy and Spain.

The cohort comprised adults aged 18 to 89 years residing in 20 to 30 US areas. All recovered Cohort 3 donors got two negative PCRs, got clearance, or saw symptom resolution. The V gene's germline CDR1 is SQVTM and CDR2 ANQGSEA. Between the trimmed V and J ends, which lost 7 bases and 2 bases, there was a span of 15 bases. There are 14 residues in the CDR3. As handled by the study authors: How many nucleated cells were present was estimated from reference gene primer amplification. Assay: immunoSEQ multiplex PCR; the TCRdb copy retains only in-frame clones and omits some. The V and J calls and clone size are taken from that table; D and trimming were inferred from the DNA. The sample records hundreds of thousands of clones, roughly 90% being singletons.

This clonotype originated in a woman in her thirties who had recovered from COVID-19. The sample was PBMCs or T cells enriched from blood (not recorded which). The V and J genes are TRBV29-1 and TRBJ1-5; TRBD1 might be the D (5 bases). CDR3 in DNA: TGCAGCGCCAGAATCGGGGGAGGCAATCAGCCCCAGCATTTT. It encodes CSARIGGGNQPQHF.